The following is a T cell receptor (beta chain) sequence with its context. Its target is not known. Read coverage stops 3 residues before the CDR3 terminus; the germline J gene supplies the remainder. Other DNA sequences in this sample translate to the same CDR3. Germline CDR1 reads SGHTA; CDR2 reads FQGNSA. The CDR3 is made up of 14 amino acids. The sample originates from a study of T cells in women clearing cervical HPV infection. Broader study findings: A classifier using richness and V gene abundances reached an AUC of around 0.81.

Data came from immunoSEQ multiplex PCR; TCRdb stores just in-frame clones and leaves some out. The sample totals roughly 40,000 clones. This chain links TRBV7-2 with TRBJ2-2, with D unclear. The TCR comes from a woman aged 18 to 75 with a cervical HPV16 infection that either progressed to CIN3+ or cleared (not recorded which). The specimen sequenced was blood buffy coat. The CDR3 sequence is CASSLFQSNEKLFF. The part of the CDR3 DNA that was read is TGTGCCAGCAGCTTATTCCAGAGTAATGAAAAG.